Sequencing of this T cell receptor (beta chain) was carried out in a study of blood T cell repertoires in COVID-19. Study details: Both acute and convalescent COVID-19 samples were obtained from the United States, Italy and Spain. T cells, B-cell-depleted T cells, or PBMCs provided the cDNA or gDNA that served as material.

Per the study methods: How many nucleated cells were present was estimated from reference gene primer amplification. This table comes from immunoSEQ multiplex PCR, and its TCRdb copy is limited to in-frame clones, with some not included. D and trimming come from the DNA, and the V and J calls and clone size come from that table. This repertoire shows tens of thousands of clones, about 85% found once; its top ten account for over 4.5%. Germline assignment: CDR1 SGHVS and CDR2 FQNEAQ. CDR3 length equals 11 residues. Trimming removed 5 bases at V and 3 bases at J, with 5 bases between. This sequence joins TRBV7-8 and TRBJ2-7; D not resolved. The sequenced sample was peripheral blood. This TCR derives from a man older than 75 with acute or convalescent COVID-19. Here the CDR3 DNA reads TGTGCCAGCAGCCCCAGCTACGAGCAGTACTTC. Protein sequence: CASSPSYEQYF.